Listed here is a single T cell receptor (beta chain). TCRdb independently ran MiXCR on the RT-PCR reads; one entry per CDR3 protein. The repertoire has about 700,000 distinct CDR3 sequences, approximately 15% of them found once; the top ten carry around 3.3%. From germline, CDR1 is SSHAT and CDR2 FNYEAQ (reference sequence). Trimming took 5 bases from V and 3 from J; bases not matched to a gene: 10. There are 18 residues in the CDR3. This TCR was sampled from a female donor in good health, serving as a healthy control. The specimen was memory CD4+ T cells from blood. The V and J genes are TRBV7-7 and TRBJ2-2; 12 nucleotides agree with TRBD2. The CDR3 spells CASSVTPSGGADTGELFF. The CDR3 bases are TGTGCCAGCAGCGTAACCCCTAGCGGGGGGGCGGACACCGGGGAGCTGTTTTTT.